This T cell receptor (beta chain) was found in a study of T cell responses to AZD1222 COVID-19 vaccine. Notes on the study in general: Regions left unmutated in variants are reportedly the target of nearly half of spike-specific TCRs. The donors showed a predominance of white British ancestry and of females, with possible underestimation of clonal diversity. Compared with day 0, the breadth and depth of the Spike-specific TCR repertoire rose significantly after two doses of AZD1222.

With V trimmed by 4 bases and J by 0 bases, 4 bases remained unmatched. CDR1 is SGHTS, CDR2 YDEGEE, per germline. The CDR3 runs to 15 residues. Points on this clone: The antigen is not known.

Sequencing used immunoSEQ multiplex PCR; TCRdb keeps in-frame clones, though not all of them. The table includes about 140,000 clones, 92% detected once. The source of this sequence is an adult who received the AZD1222 COVID-19 vaccine. The specimen comprised peripheral blood, sampled 28 days after the second AZD1222 dose. V and J are TRBV5-8 and TRBJ1-1; 9 bases match TRBD1. The CDR3 DNA is TGTGCCAGCAGCCTATGGACAGGGGTGAACACTGAAGCTTTCTTT. Translated: CASSLWTGVNTEAFF.